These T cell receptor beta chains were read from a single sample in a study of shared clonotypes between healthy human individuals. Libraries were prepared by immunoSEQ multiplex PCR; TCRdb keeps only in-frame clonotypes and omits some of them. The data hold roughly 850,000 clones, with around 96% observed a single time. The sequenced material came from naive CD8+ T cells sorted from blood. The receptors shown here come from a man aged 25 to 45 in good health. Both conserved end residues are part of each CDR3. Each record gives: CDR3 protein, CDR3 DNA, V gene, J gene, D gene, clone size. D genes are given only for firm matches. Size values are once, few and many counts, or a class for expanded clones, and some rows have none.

CASQTSSREGRTYNEQFF	TGTGCCAGCCAAACGTCGTCGCGGGAGGGCCGTACCTACAATGAGCAGTTCTTC	TRBV14	TRBJ2-1	TRBD2	once
CASSPTPARYQETQYF	TGTGCCAGCAGCCCGACGCCAGCAAGGTACCAAGAGACCCAGTACTTC	TRBV9	TRBJ2-5	NA	NA
CASSSLEKLFF	TGTGCCAGCAGCTCCCTTGAAAAACTGTTTTTT	TRBV7-9	TRBJ1-4	NA	NA
CASSKGAGEQYF	TGTGCCAGCAGCAAAGGGGCGGGCGAGCAGTACTTC	TRBV21-1	TRBJ2-7	NA	NA
CSVQGAGESPYNEQFF	TGCAGCGTCCAAGGCGCGGGAGAAAGTCCCTACAATGAGCAGTTCTTC	TRBV29-1	TRBJ2-1	TRBD2	NA
CASSLVLGAFYEQYF	TGTGCCAGCAGCTTAGTATTAGGGGCGTTTTACGAGCAGTACTTC	TRBV11-2	TRBJ2-7	NA	NA
CASSPRDRNTEAFF	TGTGCCAGCAGCCCCCGGGACAGGAACACTGAAGCTTTCTTT	TRBV7-9	TRBJ1-1	TRBD1	NA
CASSFDSSYEQYF	TGTGCCAGCAGCTTCGACAGCTCCTACGAGCAGTACTTC	TRBV11-2	TRBJ2-7	NA	few
CASSQPGQSLTTSTDTQYF	TGTGCCAGCAGTCAACCGGGACAGAGCTTGACAACTAGCACAGATACGCAGTATTTT	TRBV7-2	TRBJ2-3	TRBD1	NA
CAIRDSDEKLFF	TGTGCCATCCGGGACAGTGATGAAAAACTGTTTTTT	TRBV5-4	TRBJ1-4	TRBD1	NA
CSVERIGTGDYNEQFF	TGCAGCGTTGAAAGGATCGGGACAGGGGATTACAATGAGCAGTTCTTC	TRBV29-1	TRBJ2-1	TRBD1	once
CASSTSGTIFVSMNTGELFF	TGTGCCAGCTCAACCTCCGGGACTATCTTCGTCTCGATGAACACCGGGGAGCTGTTTTTT	TRBV18	TRBJ2-2	TRBD2	NA
CASSYAEISGLGYTF	TGTGCCAGCAGTTACGCCGAAATCAGCGGACTAGGCTACACCTTC	TRBV6-5	TRBJ1-2	NA	NA
CASSPPLAPDTQYF	TGCGCCAGCAGCCCCCCCCTAGCGCCTGATACGCAGTATTTT	TRBV4-1	TRBJ2-3	NA	NA
CASSQAWGRSGAPEAFF	TGCGCCAGCAGCCAAGCCTGGGGTCGGAGCGGGGCCCCTGAAGCTTTCTTT	TRBV4-1	TRBJ1-1	NA	NA
CASRDTSYNEQFF	TGTGCCAGCAGGGACACATCCTACAATGAGCAGTTCTTC	TRBV28	TRBJ2-1	NA	NA
CASSGRVSGGYTF	TGTGCCAGCAGTGGCAGGGTTTCGGGTGGCTACACCTTC	TRBV2	TRBJ1-2	NA	NA
CAWLNTGNEQYF	TGTGCCTGGCTGAACACAGGGAACGAGCAGTACTTC	TRBV30	TRBJ2-7	NA	NA
CATGSFGEQFF	TGTGCCACAGGCTCTTTCGGTGAGCAGTTCTTC	TRBV7-9	TRBJ2-1	NA	NA
CASSPRFWSNQPQHF	TGTGCCAGCAGCCCCCGTTTTTGGAGCAATCAGCCCCAGCATTTT	TRBV5-8	TRBJ1-5	NA	NA
CASSLLGVETQYF	TGTGCCAGCAGTTTATTGGGGGTGGAGACCCAGTACTTC	TRBV28	TRBJ2-5	NA	NA
CASSSSGYNEQFF	TGTGCCAGTAGTTCCAGCGGCTACAATGAGCAGTTCTTC	TRBV19	TRBJ2-1	NA	once
CASSAGATGGRGYTF	TGTGCCAGCAGCGCAGGGGCGACAGGGGGCAGGGGCTACACCTTC	TRBV9	TRBJ1-2	TRBD1	NA
CASSHIPPDTQYF	TGTGCCAGCAGTCATATCCCCCCGGATACGCAGTATTTT	TRBV27	TRBJ2-3	NA	NA
CASSKQGVQPQHF	TGTGCCAGCAGTAAACAGGGGGTGCAGCCCCAGCATTTT	TRBV6-1	TRBJ1-5	TRBD1	NA
CASSRDRVSNQPQHF	TGTGCCAGCAGTAGGGACAGGGTGAGCAATCAGCCCCAGCATTTT	TRBV2	TRBJ1-5	TRBD1	NA
CASSYGAGPTDTQYF	TGTGCCAGCAGTTACGGGGCGGGGCCCACAGATACGCAGTATTTT	TRBV6-5	TRBJ2-3	NA	NA
CASSPGGLNSYNEQFF	TGTGCCAGCAGCCCTGGGGGCCTCAACTCCTACAATGAGCAGTTCTTC	TRBV14	TRBJ2-1	NA	NA
CATGRAGVGPDTQYF	TGTGCCACCGGTCGCGCGGGAGTGGGTCCCGATACGCAGTATTTT	TRBV6-6	TRBJ2-3	TRBD2	NA
CASSPPQSSTDTQYF	TGTGCCAGCAGCCCTCCGCAGTCCAGCACAGATACGCAGTATTTT	TRBV7-9	TRBJ2-3	NA	once
CASSERTSGYEQYF	TGTGCCAGCAGCGAACGGACTAGCGGCTACGAGCAGTACTTC	TRBV7-6	TRBJ2-7	TRBD2	NA
CSVETPAGSSYNEQFF	TGCAGCGTTGAAACGCCTGCAGGTAGCTCCTACAATGAGCAGTTCTTC	TRBV29-1	TRBJ2-1	NA	NA
CASSDRLRGVTQETQYF	TGTGCCAGCAGCGACCGACTGCGAGGGGTTACGCAAGAGACCCAGTACTTC	TRBV7-3	TRBJ2-5	NA	NA
CASSLGSLGGEQYF	TGCGCCAGCAGCTTGGGTTCTTTGGGCGGGGAGCAGTACTTC	TRBV5-1	TRBJ2-7	NA	NA
CASSEYHIRTEAFF	TGCGCCAGCAGTGAGTATCACATAAGGACTGAAGCTTTCTTT	TRBV10-2	TRBJ1-1	NA	NA
CARVEITDTQYF	TGTGCCAGGGTGGAGATAACAGATACGCAGTATTTT	TRBV2	TRBJ2-3	NA	NA
CASSIDLPSGSPIEQFF	TGTGCCAGTAGTATAGATCTACCTAGCGGGAGTCCGATTGAGCAGTTCTTC	TRBV19	TRBJ2-1	TRBD2	NA
CASSLSLRDGELFF	TGTGCCAGCAGCTTGAGCCTCAGGGACGGGGAGCTGTTTTTT	TRBV5-4	TRBJ2-2	NA	NA
CASSYSLSGGELFF	TGTGCCAGCAGTTACTCGCTCTCGGGCGGGGAGCTGTTTTTT	TRBV6-5	TRBJ2-2	NA	NA
CASSLRGELLTGELFF	TGTGCCAGCAGCTTAAGAGGGGAGCTTCTGACCGGGGAGCTGTTTTTT	TRBV5-4	TRBJ2-2	NA	NA
CASSNSTGVETQYF	TGCGCCAGTTCGAATTCGACAGGGGTGGAGACCCAGTACTTC	TRBV10-1	TRBJ2-5	TRBD1	NA
CASSSGLDWETQYF	TGTGCCAGCAGTTCGGGCCTCGACTGGGAGACCCAGTACTTC	TRBV27	TRBJ2-5	NA	NA
CASSGSSYEQYF	TGTGCCAGCAGCGGAAGCTCCTACGAGCAGTACTTC	TRBV27	TRBJ2-7	NA	NA